The 25 T cell receptor beta chains reported below all come from one sample, sequenced in a study of cytomegalovirus exposure and HLA in healthy donors. The assay was immunoSEQ multiplex PCR, and TCRdb's table has in-frame clones only and misses some. The repertoire holds about 110,000 clones, with under 85% as singletons. Sequences were obtained from PBMCs. These receptors originate from a woman under 30 in good health and CMV-seronegative.

This clone was observed at least ten times. This rearrangement joins TRBV5-1 to TRBJ2-7, with TRBD1 matching over 10 bases. V shed 2 bases and J 1 base; nucleotides not matched to a gene: 9. Germline values: CDR1 SGHRS, CDR2 YFSETQ. The CDR3 contains 17 residues. CDR3 in amino acids: CASSLPGQGSWSYEQYF. The CDR3 DNA is TGCGCCAGCAGCTTACCGGGACAGGGGTCTTGGTCCTACGAGCAGTACTTC.

This rearrangement joins TRBV30 to TRBJ1-6; TRBD1 is a possible D gene (6 bases). V gave up 3 bases and J gave up 6 bases, with 12 bases separating them. Germline CDR1 GTSNPN, CDR2 SVGIG (reference sequence). This CDR3 contains 14 residues. This CDR3 is CAWSHGQSNSPLHF. Here the CDR3 DNA reads TGTGCCTGGAGCCACGGACAGTCTAATTCACCCCTCCACTTT. Supplemented by reference TRBV30 and TRBJ1-6, the full variable domain reads SQTIHQWPATLVQPVGSPLSLECTVEGTSNPNLYWYRQAAGRGLQLLFYSVGIGQISSEVPQNLSASRPQDRQFILSSKKLLLSDSGFYLCAWSHGQSNSPLHFGNGTRLTVT.

The chain links TRBV18 to TRBJ1-2; D not certain. Trimming left V 2 bases short and J 8 bases short, with 9 bases between. Per the germline V gene, CDR1 is KGHSH and CDR2 is LQKENI. The CDR3 runs 12 residues. In DNA, the CDR3 is TGTGCCAGCTCACCAAACCAGGAAGGCTACACCTTC. It specifies CASSPNQEGYTF.

The CDR3 spells CASARAVYNSPLHF. In nucleotides, the CDR3 is TGTGCCAGTGCCAGGGCGGTCTATAATTCACCCCTCCACTTT. The rearrangement links TRBV19 to TRBJ1-6; tentatively, D is TRBD1 (5 bases). The germline V gene encodes CDR1 LNHDA and CDR2 SQIVND (reference sequence). With 8 bases removed from V and 3 bases from J, the gap between germline ends came to 11 bases. The CDR3 length is 14 residues.

This clone occurred a few times. The chain recombines TRBV7-9 with TRBJ2-3, with unresolved D. Trimming cost V 5 bases and J 2 bases, with 14 bases left between them. Germline V gene sequence: CDR1 SEHNR, CDR2 FQNEAQ (reference sequence). This CDR3 comprises 15 residues. In DNA form, the CDR3 reads TGTGCCAGCAGCCCCTTAGCCTCCGACACAGATACGCAGTATTTT. Translating gives CASSPLASDTDTQYF.

The chain links TRBV11-2 to TRBJ1-1; 7 bases line up with TRBD1. The CDR3 is 14 amino acids. Trimming removed 4 bases from V and 0 bases from J; junction bases left unmatched: 2. The V gene's germline CDR1 is SGHAT and CDR2 FQNNGV. CDR3 nucleotides: TGTGCCAGCAGCTCGGGACAGATGAACACTGAAGCTTTCTTT. It is translated as CASSSGQMNTEAFF.

V usage is TRBV19 and J usage is TRBJ1-4; D remains unclear. V dropped 3 bases and J dropped 0 bases, with 8 bases sitting between them. Per the germline V gene, CDR1 is LNHDA and CDR2 is SQIVND (reference sequence). The CDR3 loop spans 15 amino acids. CDR3 sequence (DNA): TGTGCCAGTAGTATCGGTCCTGCAACTAATGAAAAACTGTTTTTT. This sequence encodes CASSIGPATNEKLFF. Drawing the rest from reference TRBV19 and TRBJ1-4, the complete variable domain is DGGITQSPKYLFRKEGQNVTLSCEQNLNHDAMYWYRQDPGQGLRLIYYSQIVNDFQKGDIAEGYSVSREKKESFPLTVTSAQKNPTAFYLCASSIGPATNEKLFFGSGTQLSVL.

The chain recombines TRBV4-1 with TRBJ2-1; 8 bases match TRBD1. From germline, CDR1 is MGHRA and CDR2 YSYEKL. The length of the CDR3 is 15 residues. The V gene end was trimmed by 5 bases and the J gene end by 4 bases; junction bases not matched to a gene: 7. CDR3 coding DNA: TGCGCCAGCAGCTACGGACAGGGCAATTACAATGAGCAGTTCTTC. Residues: CASSYGQGNYNEQFF.

The chain employs TRBV27 and TRBJ2-3, with TRBD1 identical over 7 bases. Germline V lookup: CDR1 MNHEY, CDR2 SMNVEV (reference sequence). This CDR3 has 14 residues. V dropped 5 bases and J dropped 3; count of bases not matched to a gene: 5. CDR3 loop: CASSPGTATDTQYF. CDR3 bases: TGTGCCAGCAGTCCCGGGACAGCTACAGATACGCAGTATTTT.

This clone was recorded only once. The chain employs TRBV5-1 and TRBJ1-4, with D perhaps TRBD1 (5 bases). The CDR3 has 17 residues. V dropped 0 bases and J dropped 7 bases, with 19 bases sitting between them. Germline V CDR1 and CDR2: SGHRS, YFSETQ. CDR3 region: CASSLGRGGDRAEKLFF. CDR3 coding DNA: TGCGCCAGCAGCTTGGGGAGGGGCGGCGATAGAGCTGAAAAACTGTTTTTT.

The chain combines TRBV25-1 with TRBJ2-1; 8 bases agree with TRBD2. The CDR3 spans 14 residues. The germline V gene encodes CDR1 MGHDK and CDR2 SYGVNS. Losses at the gene ends were 9 bases for V and 6 bases for J; bases not matched to a gene: 10. This CDR3 reads CASGSGGLGNEQFF. The CDR3 DNA is TGTGCCAGTGGATCGGGGGGGTTGGGCAATGAGCAGTTCTTC.

The chain carries TRBV18 and TRBJ1-1; TRBD1 is a possible D gene (5 bases). V lost 3 bases, J lost 8 bases, and 13 bases lay in between. CDR3 length equals 13 residues. CDR1 and CDR2 from the germline V gene are KGHSH and LQKENI. The CDR3, as DNA: TGTGCCAGCTCACCCGGGACTTGGCGGGAAGCTTTCTTT. Translation: CASSPGTWREAFF.

The chain combines TRBV2 with TRBJ2-3; TRBD1 agrees at 7 bases. The CDR3 covers 13 residues. The V gene end was trimmed by 6 bases and the J gene end by 0 bases; junction bases not matched to a gene: 0. Germline V gene lookup returns CDR1 SNHLY and CDR2 FYNNEI. DNA for the CDR3: TGTGCCAGCAGACAGGGGAGCACAGATACGCAGTATTTT. Its protein product is CASRQGSTDTQYF. Full variable domain (rest looked up from reference TRBV2 and TRBJ2-3): EPEVTQTPSHQVTQMGQEVILRCVPISNHLYFYWYRQILGQKVEFLVSFYNNEISEKSEIFDDQFSVERPDGSNFTLKIRSTKLEDSAMYFCASRQGSTDTQYFGPGTRLTVL.

The chain has TRBV4-1 and TRBJ1-5; D is undetermined. The V end lost 1 base, the J end lost 4 bases, and 11 bases lay between the germline ends. The CDR3 spans 15 residues. Germline loops: CDR1 MGHRA, CDR2 YSYEKL. CDR3 sequence (DNA): TGCGCCAGCAGCCAAGCGGGGAGCCCTAATCAGCCCCAGCATTTT. It codes for CASSQAGSPNQPQHF.

This rearrangement joins TRBV9 to TRBJ2-1; TRBD2 matches at 12 bases. The CDR3 spans 18 residues. CDR1 SGDLS and CDR2 YYNGEE come from the germline V gene. V was clipped by 0 bases and J by 2 bases; unmatched bases: 6. CDR3 nucleotides: TGTGCCAGCAGCGTAGACCCTAGCGGGGGGGGGACCTACAATGAGCAGTTCTTC. Its translation: CASSVDPSGGGTYNEQFF.

The chain employs TRBV29-1 and TRBJ1-1, with D maybe TRBD1 (6 bases). The CDR3 covers 15 residues. Germline loops: CDR1 SQVTM, CDR2 ANQGSEA. The V end lost 4 bases, the J end lost 1 base, and 16 bases lay between the germline ends. CDR3 residues: CSVVGPGQKNTEAFF. In nucleotides, the CDR3 is TGCAGCGTTGTTGGACCGGGACAAAAGAACACTGAAGCTTTCTTT.

This chain joins TRBV4-1 and TRBJ1-1, with unresolved D. V lost 2 bases, J lost 4 bases, and 11 bases lay in between. Germline CDR1 is MGHRA and CDR2 is YSYEKL. The CDR3 is 14 amino acids. In DNA form, the CDR3 reads TGCGCCAGCAGCCAAATCCGGGAGAGCACTGAAGCTTTCTTT. Translated: CASSQIRESTEAFF.

The rearrangement joins TRBV4-1 to TRBJ2-4; TRBD2 matches 8 bases. Germline V gene data show CDR1 as MGHRA and CDR2 as YSYEKL. V lost 4 bases to trimming and J lost 0 bases; unmatched junction nucleotides: 11. This CDR3 comprises 18 residues. CDR3 nucleotides: TGCGCCAGCAGCCCCGGGGGGGTAGCGGGGCTAGCCAAAAACATTCAGTACTTC. Translation: CASSPGGVAGLAKNIQYF.

J is TRBJ2-5 and V is TRBV9; 9 bases match TRBD2. The CDR3 is 16 residues long. Germline-derived CDR1 and CDR2 are SGDLS and YYNGEE. V lost 0 bases, J lost 1 base, and 4 bases stayed unmatched. The CDR3 region has the DNA TGTGCCAGCAGCGTAGGACTGACTAGCGGCCAAGAGACCCAGTACTTC. The encoded protein is CASSVGLTSGQETQYF.

The chain employs TRBV7-8 and TRBJ1-4; 7 bases match TRBD1. The germline gives CDR1 SGHVS, CDR2 FQNEAQ. This CDR3 spans 18 amino acids. With 1 base clipped from V and 2 bases from J, the junction kept 10 bases outside the gene matches. The CDR3 loop reads CASSLGGKGASTNEKLFF. CDR3 in DNA: TGTGCCAGCAGCTTAGGGGGGAAGGGGGCGAGTACTAATGAAAAACTGTTTTTT.

The chain links TRBV9 to TRBJ1-1; TRBD1 is a possible D gene (6 bases). With 2 bases removed from V and 5 bases from J, the gap between germline ends came to 13 bases. The germline CDR1 and CDR2 sequences are SGDLS and YYNGEE. The CDR3 runs 14 residues. The DNA for the CDR3 is TGTGCCAGCAGCGTCAGGGGCGGGGGGACTGAAGCTTTCTTT. This codes for CASSVRGGGTEAFF.

This chain connects TRBV28 to TRBJ2-1; a possible D gene is TRBD1 (5 bases). The germline V and J ends were trimmed by 2 bases and 12 bases, with 14 bases remaining between them. The CDR3 is made up of 13 amino acids. CDR1 and CDR2 (germline): MDHEN, SYDVKM. This chain's CDR3 is CASSLPQGFGQFF. Written as DNA, the CDR3 is TGTGCCAGCAGTTTACCCCAGGGATTTGGGCAGTTCTTC.

This clone was detected only once. The J gene is TRBJ1-4, the V gene TRBV28, with a weak D call TRBD1 (6 bases). Trimming removed 6 bases at V and 9 bases at J, with 17 bases between. The CDR3 is 14 residues long. The V gene's germline CDR1 is MDHEN and CDR2 SYDVKM. Here the CDR3 reads CASRTEQGGKKLFF. In nucleotides, the CDR3 is TGTGCCAGCAGAACGGAACAGGGCGGAAAAAAACTGTTTTTT.

The chain recombines TRBV5-1 with TRBJ2-1; 8 bases fit TRBD1. The CDR3 contains 15 residues. The V segment lost 2 bases and the J segment 6 bases; nucleotides outside the gene matches: 7. The germline V gene has CDR1 SGHRS and CDR2 YFSETQ. The CDR3 DNA reads TGCGCCAGCAGCTTTAGCCAGGGGGCTGCCAATGAGCAGTTCTTC. This encodes CASSFSQGAANEQFF.

CDR3 in amino acids: CASSSGLVSYNEQFF. DNA of the CDR3: TGTGCCAGCAGTTCTGGACTAGTTTCCTACAATGAGCAGTTCTTC. J is TRBJ2-1 and V is TRBV5-4; 7 bases agree with TRBD2. CDR1 and CDR2 (germline): SGHNT, YYREEE (reference sequence). The trim removed 5 bases at V and 1 base at J, leaving 6 bases unmatched. The CDR3 length is 15 residues.